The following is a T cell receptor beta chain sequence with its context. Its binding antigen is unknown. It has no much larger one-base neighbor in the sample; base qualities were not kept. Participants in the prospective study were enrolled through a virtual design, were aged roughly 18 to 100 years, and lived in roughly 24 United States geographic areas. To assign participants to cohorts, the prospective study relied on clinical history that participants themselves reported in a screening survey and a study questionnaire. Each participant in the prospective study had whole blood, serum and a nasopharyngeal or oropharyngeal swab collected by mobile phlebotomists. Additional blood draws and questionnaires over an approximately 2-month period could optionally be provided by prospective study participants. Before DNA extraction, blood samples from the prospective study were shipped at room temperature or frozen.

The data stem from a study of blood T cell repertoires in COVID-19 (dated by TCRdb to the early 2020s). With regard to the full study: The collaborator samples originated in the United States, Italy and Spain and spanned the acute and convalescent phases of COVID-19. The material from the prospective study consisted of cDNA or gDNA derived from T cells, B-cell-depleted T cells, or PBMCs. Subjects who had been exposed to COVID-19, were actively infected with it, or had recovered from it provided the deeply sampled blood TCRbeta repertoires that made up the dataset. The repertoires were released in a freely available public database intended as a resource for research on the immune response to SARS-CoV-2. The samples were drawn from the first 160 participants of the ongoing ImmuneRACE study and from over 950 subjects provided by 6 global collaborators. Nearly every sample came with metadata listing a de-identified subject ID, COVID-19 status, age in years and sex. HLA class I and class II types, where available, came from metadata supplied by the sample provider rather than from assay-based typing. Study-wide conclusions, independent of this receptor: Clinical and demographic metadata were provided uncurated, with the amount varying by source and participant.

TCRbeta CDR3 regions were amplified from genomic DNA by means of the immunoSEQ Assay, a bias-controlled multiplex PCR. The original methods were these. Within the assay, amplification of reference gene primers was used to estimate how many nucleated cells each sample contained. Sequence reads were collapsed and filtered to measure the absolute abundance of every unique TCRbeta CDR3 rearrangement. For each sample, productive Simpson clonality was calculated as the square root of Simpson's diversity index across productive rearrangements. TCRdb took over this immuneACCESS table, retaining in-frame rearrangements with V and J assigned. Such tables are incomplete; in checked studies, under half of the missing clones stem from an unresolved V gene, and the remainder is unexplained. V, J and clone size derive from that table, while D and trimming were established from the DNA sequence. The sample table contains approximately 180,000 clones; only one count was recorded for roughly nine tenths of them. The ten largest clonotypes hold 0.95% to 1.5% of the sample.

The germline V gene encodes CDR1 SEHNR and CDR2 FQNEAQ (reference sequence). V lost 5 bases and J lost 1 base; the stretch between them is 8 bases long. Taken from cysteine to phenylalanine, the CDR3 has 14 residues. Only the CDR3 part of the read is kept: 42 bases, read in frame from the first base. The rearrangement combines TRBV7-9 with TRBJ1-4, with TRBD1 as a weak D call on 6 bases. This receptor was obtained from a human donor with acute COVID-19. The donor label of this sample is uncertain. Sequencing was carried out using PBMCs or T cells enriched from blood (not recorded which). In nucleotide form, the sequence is TGTGCCAGCAGCACAGGGAGAACTAATGAAAAACTGTTTTTT. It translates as CASSTGRTNEKLFF.